This TCR beta chain was documented in a study of blood T cell repertoires in COVID-19. Looking at the study overall: Material from acute and convalescent COVID-19 was sourced from the United States, Italy and Spain. PBMCs, B-cell-depleted T cells, or T cells were the source of the cDNA or gDNA that made up the material.

This clone has only one observation. Trimming left V 5 bases short and J 0 bases short, with 11 bases between. Germline CDR1 and CDR2: LNHDA and SQIVND (reference sequence). The CDR3 is 15 residues long. In the source study's methods: Amplification of reference gene primers was used by the study to estimate nucleated cell counts. Sequenced by immunoSEQ multiplex PCR; TCRdb stores in-frame clones only, minus some. The V and J calls and clone size were taken over from that table, and D and trimming were inferred from the DNA. The table lists 25,000 to 30,000 clones, 76% of them singletons. The chain couples TRBV19 to TRBJ1-3; D unresolved. The sample comprised peripheral blood. The TCR was taken from a man between 65 and 80 years old with acute or convalescent COVID-19. Here the CDR3 DNA reads TGTGCCAGTAGTTCCTCAGTTTACTCTGGAAACACCATATATTTT. Translation: CASSSSVYSGNTIYF.